Below, 20 T cell receptor beta chains from the same sample are listed, as sequenced in a study of CD8 T cells in ankylosing spondylitis. Study-level results: Ankylosing spondylitis blood seemed to carry a telltale TCR beta motif made of roughly eight highly homologous variants.

Each CDR3 protein gets one entry after TCRdb re-called the 5' RACE reads with MiXCR. The sample consists of 470,000 or so distinct CDR3 sequences, more than 25% of them appearing once. These receptors' targets are unknown. Material for sequencing was blood, either unsorted or a sorted T cell fraction (not recorded which). These receptors came from a male donor with ankylosing spondylitis.

The J gene is TRBJ2-1, the V gene TRBV29-1; tentative D call: TRBD2 (6 bases). This CDR3 spans 12 amino acids. CDR1 is SQVTM and CDR2 is ANQGSEA in the germline V gene. V lost 4 bases and J 10 bases, leaving 14 bases between the germline ends. CDR3 loop: CSVAGERYEQFF. The CDR3 nucleotides read TGCAGCGTTGCGGGGGAAAGGTACGAGCAGTTCTTC.

The genes are TRBV29-1 and TRBJ2-2; possibly TRBD1 or TRBD2 for D (6 bases each). V lost 6 bases and J 7 bases, leaving 18 bases between the germline ends. CDR1 and CDR2 (germline): SQVTM, ANQGSEA. This CDR3 has 14 amino acids. The CDR3 loop reads CSVARGASGGELFF. The CDR3 DNA sequence: TGCAGCGTCGCTAGGGGGGCGTCGGGCGGGGAGCTGTTTTTT.

The chain combines TRBV7-2 with TRBJ2-1; 9 bases fit TRBD2. The CDR3 spans 15 residues. Germline values: CDR1 SGHTA, CDR2 FQGNSA. V lost 5 bases, J lost 4 bases, and 6 bases stayed unmatched. In DNA form, the CDR3 reads TGTGCCAGCAGCCCTAGTAGCGGGAGTTACAATGAGCAGTTCTTC. Translating it yields CASSPSSGSYNEQFF.

This clonotype was found a few times. The chain is built from TRBV11-2 and TRBJ2-5; 8 bases agree with TRBD2. The germline CDR1 and CDR2 sequences are SGHAT and FQNNGV. V was pared by 5 bases and J by 0 bases, with 5 bases of the junction left unmatched. This CDR3 spans 15 amino acids. Here the CDR3 reads CASSPLAGYQETQYF. CDR3 nucleotides: TGTGCCAGCAGCCCTCTAGCGGGCTACCAAGAGACCCAGTACTTC.

This clonotype was seen a handful of times. This chain joins TRBV24-1 and TRBJ2-2; TRBD1 might be the D (5 bases). Trimming left V 9 bases short and J 0 bases short, with 13 bases between. The length of the CDR3 is 15 residues. The germline V gene encodes CDR1 KGHDR and CDR2 SFDVKD. CDR3 amino acids: CATGPWTSNTGELFF. CDR3 bases: TGTGCCACCGGCCCCTGGACATCGAACACCGGGGAGCTGTTTTTT.

The gene calls are TRBV5-1 and TRBJ1-2, with unresolved D. The CDR3 spans 13 residues. V lost 0 bases and J 5 bases, leaving 8 bases between the germline ends. Germline CDR1 is SGHRS and CDR2 is YFSETQ. CDR3 DNA sequence: TGCGCCAGCAGCTTGGCCCCGGCGTATGGCTACACCTTC. Amino acids: CASSLAPAYGYTF.

Written as DNA, the CDR3 is TGCGCCAGCAGCTTGGGGGGGACAGTAGATCAGCCCCAGCATTTT. It is translated as CASSLGGTVDQPQHF. The V call is TRBV5-1, the J call TRBJ1-5; 7 bases match TRBD1. The CDR3 has 15 residues. The ends lost 0 bases at V and 5 bases at J; junction bases unmatched: 5. CDR1 and CDR2 (germline): SGHRS, YFSETQ.

This clonotype was seen only a few times. V and J are TRBV6-1 and TRBJ2-2, with TRBD2 matching 8 bases. Unmatched junction bases numbered 11, after V lost 3 bases and J lost 5 bases. CDR1 and CDR2 (germline): MNHNS, SASEGT. The CDR3 loop spans 17 amino acids. The CDR3 spells CASSERRTGGATGELFF. CDR3 sequence (DNA): TGTGCCAGCAGTGAGAGGAGGACGGGAGGGGCGACCGGGGAGCTGTTTTTT.

This clonotype was recorded at least ten times. The rearrangement joins TRBV7-2 to TRBJ1-3; D is unresolved. V was shortened by 1 base and J by 4 bases, with 8 bases between the two germline ends. The CDR3 extends over 14 amino acids. Germline V CDR1 and CDR2: SGHTA, FQGNSA. Written as DNA, the CDR3 is TGTGCCAGCAGCTTAGGACTAAGCGGAAACACCATATATTTT. Translation gives CASSLGLSGNTIYF.

The chain couples TRBV20-1 to TRBJ2-7; 9 nucleotides line up with TRBD2. The CDR3 length is 14 residues. Germline assignment: CDR1 DFQATT and CDR2 SNEGSKA (reference sequence). Unmatched junction bases numbered 7, after V lost 6 bases and J lost 1 base. The chain's CDR3 is CSALLAGPSYEQYF. Here the CDR3 DNA reads TGCAGTGCACTTCTAGCGGGGCCGTCCTACGAGCAGTACTTC.

The chain carries TRBV12-3 or TRBV12-4 and TRBJ1-1; D gene unclear. The CDR3 has 13 amino acids. Trimming shortened V by 1 base and J by 10 bases, and 13 bases separated the two germline ends. The CDR3 region has the DNA TGTGCCAGCAGTTTAGGGCAAGATAACCGAGCTTTCTTT. This encodes CASSLGQDNRAFF.

The rearrangement uses TRBV28 and TRBJ1-1; D might be TRBD1 (6 bases). Germline CDR1 is MDHEN and CDR2 is SYDVKM. The CDR3 contains 14 residues. V lost 7 bases to trimming and J lost 1 base, with 13 bases between them. The CDR3 spells CASIKQGSNTEAFF. The CDR3 bases are TGTGCCAGCATAAAACAGGGATCGAACACTGAAGCTTTCTTT.

The genes are TRBV7-9 and TRBJ2-2; D possibly corresponds to TRBD1 (5 bases). The CDR3 consists of 15 residues. CDR1 is SEHNR, CDR2 FQNEAQ, per germline (reference sequence). The germline V and J ends were trimmed by 5 bases and 2 bases, with 12 bases remaining between them. The CDR3 region has the DNA TGTGCCAGCAGCCCCATAGACAGCAACACCGGGGAGCTGTTTTTT. Amino acid sequence: CASSPIDSNTGELFF.

The CDR3 DNA reads as TGCGCCAGCCGGTGGCAGGGAGAAGGAAATGAGCAGTTCTTC. Protein product: CASRWQGEGNEQFF. This rearrangement joins TRBV5-1 to TRBJ2-1; D may match TRBD1 or TRBD2 (5 bases each). This CDR3 is 14 amino acids long. Germline lookup yields CDR1 SGHRS and CDR2 YFSETQ. The V end lost 7 bases, the J end lost 7 bases, and 18 bases lay between the germline ends.

The chain links TRBV6-1 to TRBJ1-5; D is unclear. The CDR3 length is 14 residues. The ends were cut back, 4 bases at V and 3 bases at J, with 10 bases in the middle. From germline, CDR1 is MNHNS and CDR2 SASEGT. CDR3 amino acids: CASSVPGYNQPQHF. CDR3 coding DNA: TGTGCCAGCAGTGTCCCGGGCTACAATCAGCCCCAGCATTTT.

This clonotype has ten or more counts. The V and J genes are TRBV5-1 and TRBJ2-1; TRBD1 might be the D (6 bases). The V gene lost 3 bases and the J gene lost 0 bases, with 10 bases spanning the gap. Germline V CDR1 and CDR2: SGHRS, YFSETQ. CDR3 size: 15 residues. The CDR3 loop reads CASSWTESSYNEQFF. In nucleotides, the CDR3 is TGCGCCAGCAGCTGGACAGAGAGCTCCTACAATGAGCAGTTCTTC. Full variable domain (remainder filled in from reference TRBV5-1 and TRBJ2-1): KAGVTQTPRYLIKTRGQQVTLSCSPISGHRSVSWYQQTPGQGLQFLFEYFSETQRNKGNFPGRFSGRQFSNSRSEMNVSTLELGDSALYLCASSWTESSYNEQFFGPGTRLTVL.

In this sample, this clonotype turned up a few times. The V call is TRBV7-9, the J call TRBJ2-7, with TRBD1 as a possible D gene (5 bases). CDR1 and CDR2 from the germline V gene are SEHNR and FQNEAQ (reference sequence). Trimming stripped 1 base from V and 4 bases from J, with 11 bases between. The CDR3 totals 14 residues. The CDR3 sequence is CASSLDRFPYEQYF. CDR3 nucleotides: TGTGCCAGCAGCTTAGACAGGTTCCCGTACGAGCAGTACTTC.

The chain links TRBV5-1 to TRBJ2-5; D possibly corresponds to TRBD2 (5 bases). CDR3 size: 13 residues. The V gene lost 5 bases and the J gene lost 5 bases, with 13 bases spanning the gap. Germline CDR1 is SGHRS and CDR2 is YFSETQ. CDR3 bases: TGCGCCAGCAGTGAGGTTGGCGGGGAGACCCAGTACTTC. Translating it yields CASSEVGGETQYF.

A few counts support this clonotype. The rearrangement joins TRBV5-1 to TRBJ2-3; the match to TRBD2 covers 8 bases. Germline V gene data show CDR1 as SGHRS and CDR2 as YFSETQ. The length of the CDR3 is 15 residues. The trim removed 4 bases at V and 4 bases at J, leaving 8 bases unmatched. DNA of the CDR3: TGCGCCAGCAGCCCAGCGGGAGTCGTCGCAGATACGCAGTATTTT. Translating it yields CASSPAGVVADTQYF.

This clonotype was seen more than once but under ten times. J is TRBJ2-1 and V is TRBV7-9, with D hard to call. The CDR3 is made up of 13 amino acids. V was cut by 8 bases and J by 1 base, with 9 bases left in between. CDR1 is SEHNR and CDR2 is FQNEAQ in the germline V gene (reference sequence). The CDR3 nucleotides are TGTGCCAGCTCTGGGCCGTCCTACAATGAGCAGTTCTTC. It is translated as CASSGPSYNEQFF.